These 25 T cell receptor beta chains were all obtained from the same sample, sequenced in a study of T cell responses to AZD1222 COVID-19 vaccine. TCRdb keeps only in-frame clones here, not all; method: immunoSEQ multiplex PCR. The sample has 100,000 to 120,000 clones; over 85% are singletons. The sample consisted of peripheral blood, taken 28 days after the second AZD1222 dose. These receptor sequences come from an adult who received the AZD1222 COVID-19 vaccine.

V and J are TRBV3-1 (or the pseudogene TRBV3-2) and TRBJ2-7; 8 nucleotides agree with TRBD1. CDR3 size: 14 residues. The germline V gene encodes CDR1 LGHDT and CDR2 YNNKEL (reference sequence). The V and J ends lost 2 bases and 2 bases, in that order; junction bases with no gene match: 2. The CDR3 nucleotides read TGTGCCAGCAGCCAAAGGACAGGGACCTACGAGCAGTACTTC. This codes for CASSQRTGTYEQYF.

The V and J genes are TRBV5-1 and TRBJ1-1, with D perhaps TRBD1 (6 bases). Trimming removed 0 bases at V and 3 bases at J, with 12 bases between. The CDR3 runs 15 residues. From germline, CDR1 is SGHRS and CDR2 YFSETQ. CDR3 in DNA: TGCGCCAGCAGCTTGGCGGCAGGGGTAGACACTGAAGCTTTCTTT. Translating it yields CASSLAAGVDTEAFF.

CDR3 amino acids: CASRSGFTEAFF. CDR3 nucleotide sequence: TGTGCCAGCCGATCAGGGTTCACTGAAGCTTTCTTT. The J gene is TRBJ1-1, the V gene TRBV2; weak D call: TRBD1 (5 bases). V shed 8 bases and J shed 4 bases, with 11 bases lying between them. The CDR3 contains 12 residues. The germline CDR1 and CDR2 sequences are SNHLY and FYNNEI.

This clone occurred once. The J gene is TRBJ1-2, the V gene TRBV5-5; perhaps TRBD1 as D (6 bases). CDR1 and CDR2 (germline): SGHKS, YYEKEE (reference sequence). There are 17 residues in the CDR3. Trimming shortened V by 0 bases and J by 1 base, and 16 bases separated the two germline ends. The CDR3 sequence is CASSLASGQFFNYGYTF. The DNA of the CDR3 is TGTGCCAGCAGCTTGGCGTCCGGACAGTTTTTTAACTATGGCTACACCTTC. Together with reference TRBV5-5 and TRBJ1-2, the CDR3 gives the full variable domain: DAGVTQSPTHLIKTRGQQVTLRCSPISGHKSVSWYQQVLGQGPQFIFQYYEKEERGRGNFPDRFSARQFPNYSSELNVNALLLGDSALYLCASSLASGQFFNYGYTFGSGTRLTVV.

The table lists this clone with a few counts. V is TRBV4-2 and J is TRBJ2-6, with D possibly called TRBD1 or TRBD2 (5 bases each). The CDR3 has 21 residues. V was trimmed by 4 bases and J by 0 bases, leaving 25 bases between them. Germline V gene sequence: CDR1 LGHNA, CDR2 YNFKEQ. CDR3 nucleotide sequence: TGTGCCAGCAGCCGGGACGCCAATCCTTCCCGGCCCTCCTCTGGGGCCAACGTCCTGACTTTC. Translating it yields CASSRDANPSRPSSGANVLTF.

This chain joins TRBV5-4 and TRBJ1-1; TRBD1 matches at 8 bases. The ends lost 0 bases at V and 1 base at J; junction bases unmatched: 5. From germline, CDR1 is SGHNT and CDR2 YYREEE (reference sequence). The CDR3 is made up of 16 amino acids. CDR3 sequence: CASSLAPQGANTEAFF. The DNA for the CDR3 is TGTGCCAGCAGCTTGGCCCCCCAGGGGGCGAACACTGAAGCTTTCTTT.

The V gene is TRBV27, the J gene TRBJ1-1; perhaps TRBD1 as D (5 bases). Trimming cost V 6 bases and J 5 bases, with 13 bases left between them. Per germline, CDR1 MNHEY and CDR2 SMNVEV (reference sequence). The CDR3 consists of 13 residues. The CDR3 DNA sequence: TGTGCCAGCAGGAACAGGTTCCTAACTGAAGCTTTCTTT. It encodes CASRNRFLTEAFF.

This sequence joins TRBV4-2 and TRBJ2-7; 13 bases agree with TRBD2. The CDR3 is made up of 16 amino acids. V was pared by 2 bases and J by 2 bases, with 3 bases of the junction left unmatched. Germline CDR1 LGHNA, CDR2 YNFKEQ. The CDR3 region is CASSQQTSGGPYEQYF. The CDR3 DNA reads as TGTGCCAGCAGCCAACAGACTAGCGGGGGGCCCTACGAGCAGTACTTC.

The chain carries TRBV9 and TRBJ1-2; D is ambiguous. The germline V gene has CDR1 SGDLS and CDR2 YYNGEE. Trimming left V 3 bases short and J 6 bases short, with 15 bases between. The length of the CDR3 is 14 residues. CDR3 region: CASSAMTPRDGYTF. CDR3 nucleotide sequence: TGTGCCAGCAGCGCAATGACACCGCGGGATGGCTACACCTTC.

The J gene is TRBJ2-3, the V gene TRBV27; no reliable D call. CDR3 size: 14 residues. Trimming cost V 5 bases and J 6 bases, with 15 bases left between them. Germline V gene data show CDR1 as MNHEY and CDR2 as SMNVEV (reference sequence). The CDR3: CASSQTNSRDTQYF. The CDR3 DNA follows: TGTGCCAGCAGTCAGACCAATAGCAGGGATACGCAGTATTTT.

In its sample, this clone was seen a few times. This chain links TRBV19 with TRBJ2-5; D might be TRBD1 (6 bases). Germline CDR1 LNHDA, CDR2 SQIVND (reference sequence). This CDR3 spans 16 amino acids. V was trimmed by 4 bases and J by 5 bases, leaving 20 bases between them. This chain's CDR3 is CASSTDYGQLSETQYF. CDR3 bases: TGTGCCAGTAGTACCGACTACGGACAGCTCAGCGAGACCCAGTACTTC.

V gene TRBV29-1 combines with J gene TRBJ2-1, with 7 bases fitting TRBD1. With 5 bases clipped from V and 6 bases from J, the junction kept 7 bases outside the gene matches. The CDR3 length is 13 residues. Germline assignment: CDR1 SQVTM and CDR2 ANQGSEA. The chain's CDR3 is CSVQGVVSNEQFF. The DNA for the CDR3 is TGCAGCGTTCAGGGGGTTGTTTCCAATGAGCAGTTCTTC.

CDR3: CASSLDLGTIYF. CDR3 DNA: TGTGCCAGCAGCCTCGACTTGGGCACCATATATTTT. The genes are TRBV5-4 and TRBJ1-3; D ambiguous. The CDR3 is 12 residues long. CDR1 is SGHNT and CDR2 is YYREEE in the germline V gene (reference sequence). Trimming took 4 bases from V and 9 from J, leaving 11 bases between them.

This clone was recorded only once. This chain uses TRBV4-1 with TRBJ2-5, with D possibly TRBD1 on 6 matching bases. The V and J ends lost 2 bases and 4 bases respectively, with 11 bases between them. Germline V gene lookup returns CDR1 MGHRA and CDR2 YSYEKL. CDR3 length equals 14 residues. The CDR3 region has the DNA TGCGCCAGCAGCCAAACAGGGATCGGAGAGACCCAGTACTTC. Its protein is CASSQTGIGETQYF.

CDR3 region: CASSFIYGTNQPQHF. CDR3 DNA: TGTGCCAGCAGTTTTATATACGGAACTAATCAGCCCCAGCATTTT. The chain joins TRBV28 to TRBJ1-5, with no clear D. This CDR3 is built from 15 residues. Germline CDR1 MDHEN, CDR2 SYDVKM. Trimming removed 3 bases from V and 4 bases from J, with 13 bases in between.

The chain employs TRBV6-4 and TRBJ1-2; D not certain. Germline CDR1 MRHNA, CDR2 SNTAGT. The germline V and J ends were trimmed by 6 bases and 9 bases, with 23 bases remaining between them. The CDR3 covers 15 residues. CDR3 sequence (DNA): TGTGCCAGCAGCTTGCAGCGCTTGAGCCGTATCCGCTACACCTTC. It is translated as CASSLQRLSRIRYTF.

The rearrangement links TRBV5-6 to TRBJ1-2; maybe TRBD1 (5 bases). CDR3 length equals 12 residues. The V gene's germline CDR1 is SGHDT and CDR2 YYEEEE. Deletions cut 1 base from V and 7 bases from J, with 8 bases between. The CDR3 nucleotides read TGTGCCAGCAGCTTGTGGCAGGGTGGCTACACCTTC. Residues: CASSLWQGGYTF.

The V and J genes are TRBV11-2 and TRBJ1-1; D remains ambiguous. Germline CDR1 and CDR2: SGHAT and FQNNGV. This CDR3 has 14 amino acids. Trimming shortened V by 4 bases and J by 4 bases, and 13 bases separated the two germline ends. As DNA, the CDR3 is TGTGCCAGCAGCTCGCAATTCCGGGTCACTGAAGCTTTCTTT. Its protein is CASSSQFRVTEAFF.

This clone was observed a single time. V is TRBV29-1 and J is TRBJ2-3, with 10 nucleotides matching TRBD2. Trimming cost V 3 bases and J 3 bases; bases outside gene matches: 15. Germline CDR1 reads SQVTM; CDR2 reads ANQGSEA. This CDR3 comprises 18 residues. CDR3 amino acids: CSVDRTSGSRAGTDTQYF. The DNA of the CDR3 is TGCAGCGTTGATCGGACTAGCGGAAGTCGAGCGGGTACAGATACGCAGTATTTT.

This chain joins TRBV5-4 and TRBJ2-2; 7 bases line up with TRBD1. V lost 4 bases to trimming and J lost 1 base; unmatched junction nucleotides: 7. The CDR3 runs 16 residues. The V gene's germline CDR1 is SGHNT and CDR2 YYREEE (reference sequence). CDR3 sequence: CASSTQTGLNTGELFF. The CDR3 DNA is TGTGCCAGCAGCACACAGACAGGGTTGAACACCGGGGAGCTGTTTTTT.

The chain carries TRBV5-8 and TRBJ1-5; D is perhaps TRBD1 (5 bases). The V end lost 4 bases, the J end lost 5 bases, and 16 bases lay between the germline ends. The germline gives CDR1 SGHTS, CDR2 YDEGEE. The CDR3 loop spans 15 amino acids. CDR3 DNA: TGTGCCAGCAGCACCCGGGGCTTAGAGTATCAGCCCCAGCATTTT. It translates to CASSTRGLEYQPQHF.

The V call is TRBV9, the J call TRBJ2-1, with D possibly TRBD2 on 6 matching bases. There are 17 residues in the CDR3. Germline V gives CDR1 SGDLS, CDR2 YYNGEE. The V end lost 0 bases, the J end lost 6 bases, and 19 bases lay between the germline ends. The DNA for the CDR3 is TGTGCCAGCAGCGTAGCGGAGGGAAACCTTCAGGGCAATGAGCAGTTCTTC. It is translated as CASSVAEGNLQGNEQFF.

V and J are TRBV6-5 and TRBJ1-4; D perhaps matches TRBD1 (5 bases). Trimming took 4 bases from V and 8 from J, leaving 14 bases between them. The CDR3 consists of 14 residues. Germline V gene lookup returns CDR1 MNHEY and CDR2 SVGAGI. For the CDR3, the DNA is TGTGCCAGCAGTTCCTCCGGGACGGGGGAAAAACTGTTTTTT. The encoded protein is CASSSSGTGEKLFF.

The chain employs TRBV6-5 and TRBJ1-2; 9 nucleotides line up with TRBD1. The CDR3 sequence is 14 residues long. Germline V gives CDR1 MNHEY, CDR2 SVGAGI. V was clipped by 6 bases and J by 3 bases; unmatched bases: 5. The CDR3 spells CASSLQGADYGYTF. CDR3 DNA sequence: TGTGCCAGCAGCCTACAGGGGGCGGACTATGGCTACACCTTC.

J is TRBJ2-5 and V is TRBV19; 7 bases are shared with TRBD1. V lost 3 bases to trimming and J lost 2 bases; unmatched junction nucleotides: 0. From germline, CDR1 is LNHDA and CDR2 SQIVND (reference sequence). This CDR3 has 13 residues. CDR3 nucleotides: TGTGCCAGTAGTATGGGACAGCAAGAGACCCAGTACTTC. Translation gives CASSMGQQETQYF.